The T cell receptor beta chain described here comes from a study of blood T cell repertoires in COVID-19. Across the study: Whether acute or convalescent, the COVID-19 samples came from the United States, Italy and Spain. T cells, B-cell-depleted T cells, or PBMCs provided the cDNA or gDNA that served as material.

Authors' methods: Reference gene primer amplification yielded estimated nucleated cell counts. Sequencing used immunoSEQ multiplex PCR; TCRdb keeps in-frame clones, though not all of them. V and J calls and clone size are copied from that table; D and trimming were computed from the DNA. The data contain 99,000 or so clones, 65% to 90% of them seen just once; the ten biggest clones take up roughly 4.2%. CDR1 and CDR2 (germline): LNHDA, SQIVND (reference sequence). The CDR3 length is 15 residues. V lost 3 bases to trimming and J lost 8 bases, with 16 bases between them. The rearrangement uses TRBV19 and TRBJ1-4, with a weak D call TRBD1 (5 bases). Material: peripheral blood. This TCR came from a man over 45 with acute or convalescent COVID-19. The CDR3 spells CASSIKANRGEKLFF. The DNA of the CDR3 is TGTGCCAGTAGTATTAAGGCGAATAGGGGCGAAAAACTGTTTTTT.